Shown below are 9 T cell receptor beta chains from a single sample sequenced in a study of blood T cell repertoires in COVID-19 (dated by TCRdb to the early 2020s). Library prep was done by the immunoSEQ multiplex PCR assay. TCRdb holds this immuneACCESS table with in-frame rearrangements only. Some clones are missing; in checked studies, unresolved V genes explain under half, and the rest has no known cause. Here the sample has about 200,000 clones; approximately 80% occur a single time. The top ten hold around 0.93% of the sample. Sequenced material: peripheral blood. The receptors stem from a man aged 55 to 70 with COVID-19, enrolled during active disease.

V is TRBV28 and J is TRBJ1-4; the D gene is possibly TRBD1 (5 bases). Germline CDR1 MDHEN, CDR2 SYDVKM. The CDR3 sequence is 14 residues long. Trimming removed 5 bases from V and 4 bases from J, with 11 bases in between. The CDR3 loop reads CASSPTDLNEKLFF. CDR3 sequence (DNA): TGTGCCAGCAGTCCGACAGATCTTAATGAAAAACTGTTTTTT.

The rearrangement links TRBV7-2 to TRBJ1-3; possible D gene TRBD1, 5 bases. Germline-derived CDR1 and CDR2 are SGHTA and FQGNSA. This CDR3 spans 16 amino acids. V was pared by 3 bases and J by 4 bases, with 16 bases between. The DNA of the CDR3 is TGTGCCAGCAGCTTGGAAGGCAGGGTCAGGGGAAACACCATATATTTT. Translated, it gives CASSLEGRVRGNTIYF.

The genes are TRBV9 and TRBJ2-2, with 14 nucleotides matching TRBD2. Germline loops: CDR1 SGDLS, CDR2 YYNGEE. V dropped 4 bases and J dropped 4; count of bases not matched to a gene: 21. This CDR3 comprises 22 residues. CDR3 residues: CASSPKKSRSGLAGVGTGELFF. The CDR3 region has the DNA TGTGCCAGCAGCCCGAAGAAGTCTCGGTCGGGACTAGCGGGAGTTGGCACCGGGGAGCTGTTTTTT.

This CDR3 reads CAVRDRGALSGANVLTF. CDR3 nucleotides: TGTGCCGTCCGGGACAGGGGAGCCCTCTCTGGGGCCAACGTCCTGACTTTC. The chain has TRBV30 and TRBJ2-6; 10 bases line up with TRBD1. J lost 0 bases, V lost 8 bases, and 10 bases had no gene match. The CDR3 is made up of 17 amino acids. Germline lookup yields CDR1 GTSNPN and CDR2 SVGIG (reference sequence).

The V gene is TRBV7-9, the J gene TRBJ1-1; no clear D gene. Trimming removed 1 base at V and 1 base at J, with 13 bases between. CDR1 SEHNR and CDR2 FQNEAQ come from the germline V gene (reference sequence). The CDR3 is 16 amino acids. CDR3 DNA: TGTGCCAGCAGCTTAGATGTAGGCGGTCCGAACACTGAAGCTTTCTTT. Protein sequence: CASSLDVGGPNTEAFF. Based on the CDR3 plus reference TRBV7-9 and TRBJ1-1, the full variable domain is DTGVSQNPRHKITKRGQNVTFRCDPISEHNRLYWYRQTLGQGPEFLTYFQNEAQLEKSRLLSDRFSAERPKGSFSTLEIQRTEQGDSAMYLCASSLDVGGPNTEAFFGQGTRLTVV.

The chain recombines TRBV12-3 or TRBV12-4 with TRBJ1-1, with D uncertain. CDR3 size: 13 residues. Trimming shortened V by 5 bases and J by 1 base, and 8 bases separated the two germline ends. This CDR3 is CASSKMRNTEAFF. CDR3 in DNA: TGTGCCAGCAGTAAGATGAGGAACACTGAAGCTTTCTTT.

V and J are TRBV5-4 and TRBJ2-7; 8 bases line up with TRBD1. The CDR3 consists of 14 residues. Germline CDR1 SGHNT, CDR2 YYREEE (reference sequence). With V trimmed by 4 bases and J by 1 base, 4 bases remained unmatched. CDR3 protein: CASSGTGQSYEQYF. The CDR3 DNA reads as TGTGCCAGCAGCGGGACAGGCCAATCCTACGAGCAGTACTTC.

V usage is TRBV19 and J usage is TRBJ2-1; 12 nucleotides align to TRBD2. This CDR3 contains 18 residues. In germline, CDR1 is LNHDA, CDR2 SQIVND (reference sequence). V was clipped by 4 bases and J by 8 bases; unmatched bases: 15. The CDR3 nucleotides read TGTGCCAGTAGTAGGGCTAGCGGGAGGGCCGCGGGGGGCGATGAGCAGTTCTTC. This translates into CASSRASGRAAGGDEQFF.

This chain uses TRBV6-2 or TRBV6-3 with TRBJ1-1, with D unresolved. Looked up from germline, CDR1 is MNHEY and CDR2 is SVGEGT. This CDR3 comprises 14 residues. The germline V and J ends were trimmed by 2 bases and 0 bases, with 7 bases remaining between them. CDR3 coding DNA: TGTGCCAGCAGTTACCCAGGATTGAACACTGAAGCTTTCTTT. Translation: CASSYPGLNTEAFF.